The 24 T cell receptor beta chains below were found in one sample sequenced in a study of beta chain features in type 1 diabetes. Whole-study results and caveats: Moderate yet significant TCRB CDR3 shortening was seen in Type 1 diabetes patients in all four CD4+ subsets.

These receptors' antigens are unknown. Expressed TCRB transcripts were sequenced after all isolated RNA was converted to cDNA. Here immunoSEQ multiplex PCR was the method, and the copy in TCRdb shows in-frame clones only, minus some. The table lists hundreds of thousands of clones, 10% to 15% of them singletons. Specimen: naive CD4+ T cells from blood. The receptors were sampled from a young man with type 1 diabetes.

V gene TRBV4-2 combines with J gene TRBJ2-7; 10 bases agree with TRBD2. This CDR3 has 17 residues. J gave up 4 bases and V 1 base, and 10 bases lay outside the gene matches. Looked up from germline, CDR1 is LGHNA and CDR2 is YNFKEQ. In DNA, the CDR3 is TGTGCCAGCAGCCAAGTGCCTCTGAGAGCGGGGGGGTACGAGCAGTACTTC. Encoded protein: CASSQVPLRAGGYEQYF.

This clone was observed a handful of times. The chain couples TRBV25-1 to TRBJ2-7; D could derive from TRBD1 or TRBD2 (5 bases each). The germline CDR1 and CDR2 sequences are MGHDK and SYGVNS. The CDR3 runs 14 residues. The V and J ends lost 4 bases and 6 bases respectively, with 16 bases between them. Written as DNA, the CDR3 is TGTGCCAGCAGTGGACCCGGGGCAACAATCGAGCAGTACTTC. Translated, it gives CASSGPGATIEQYF.

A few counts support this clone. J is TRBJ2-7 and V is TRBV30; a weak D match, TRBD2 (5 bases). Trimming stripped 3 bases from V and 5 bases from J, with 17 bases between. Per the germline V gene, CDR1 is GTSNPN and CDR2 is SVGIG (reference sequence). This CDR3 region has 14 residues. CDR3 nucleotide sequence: TGTGCCTGGAGAAGAGGTGGCGGGTGGGACGAGCAGTACTTC. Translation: CAWRRGGGWDEQYF.

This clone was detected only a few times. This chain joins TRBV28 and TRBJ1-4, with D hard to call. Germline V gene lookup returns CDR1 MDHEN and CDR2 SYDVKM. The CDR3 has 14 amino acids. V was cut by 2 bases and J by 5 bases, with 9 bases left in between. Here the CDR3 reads CASSLAAVNEKLFF. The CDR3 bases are TGTGCCAGCAGTTTAGCCGCAGTAAATGAAAAACTGTTTTTT.

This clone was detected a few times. As DNA, the CDR3 is TGTGCCTGGAGTTCGAAGAGGAACTACGAGCAGTACTTC. Protein product: CAWSSKRNYEQYF. The V gene is TRBV30, the J gene TRBJ2-7; D gene ambiguous. V was shortened by 2 bases and J by 3 bases, with 11 bases between the two germline ends. The CDR3 runs to 13 residues. Germline values: CDR1 GTSNPN, CDR2 SVGIG (reference sequence).

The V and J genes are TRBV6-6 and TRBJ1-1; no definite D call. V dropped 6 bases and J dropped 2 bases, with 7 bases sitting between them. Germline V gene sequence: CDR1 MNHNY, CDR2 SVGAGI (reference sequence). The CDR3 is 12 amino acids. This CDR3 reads CASRPRNTEAFF. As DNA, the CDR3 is TGTGCCAGCAGACCCCGCAACACTGAAGCTTTCTTT.

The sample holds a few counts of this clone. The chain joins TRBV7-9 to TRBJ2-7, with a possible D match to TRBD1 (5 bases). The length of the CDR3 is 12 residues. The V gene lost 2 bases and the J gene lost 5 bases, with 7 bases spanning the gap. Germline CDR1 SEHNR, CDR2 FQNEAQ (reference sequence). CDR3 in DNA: TGTGCCAGCAGCTTAACCAGGGACGAGCAGTACTTC. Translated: CASSLTRDEQYF.

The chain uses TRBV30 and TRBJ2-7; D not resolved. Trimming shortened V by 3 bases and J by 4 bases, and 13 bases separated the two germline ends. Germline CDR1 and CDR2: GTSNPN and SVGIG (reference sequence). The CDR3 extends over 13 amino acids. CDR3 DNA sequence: TGTGCCTGGAGGAGAGCAGTAAGTTACGAGCAGTACTTC. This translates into CAWRRAVSYEQYF.

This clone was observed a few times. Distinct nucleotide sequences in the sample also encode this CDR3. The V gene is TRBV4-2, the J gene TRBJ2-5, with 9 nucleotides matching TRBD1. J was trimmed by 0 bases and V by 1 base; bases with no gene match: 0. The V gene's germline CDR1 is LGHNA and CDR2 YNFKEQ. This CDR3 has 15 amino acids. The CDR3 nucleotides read TGTGCCAGCAGCCAAGGGGACAGGGACCAAGAGACCCAGTACTTC. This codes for CASSQGDRDQETQYF.

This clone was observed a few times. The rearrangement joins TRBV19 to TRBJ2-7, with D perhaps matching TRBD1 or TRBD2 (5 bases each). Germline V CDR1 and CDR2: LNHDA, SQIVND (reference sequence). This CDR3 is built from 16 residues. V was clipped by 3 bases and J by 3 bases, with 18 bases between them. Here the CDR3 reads CASSMELGGSVYEQYF. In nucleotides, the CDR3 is TGTGCCAGTAGTATGGAGCTTGGGGGTAGTGTCTACGAGCAGTACTTC.

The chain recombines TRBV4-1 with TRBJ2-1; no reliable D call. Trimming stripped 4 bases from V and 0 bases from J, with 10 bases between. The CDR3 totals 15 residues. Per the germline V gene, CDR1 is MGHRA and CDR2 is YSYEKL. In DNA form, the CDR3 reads TGCGCCAGCAGCCCCTCCCCGAGCTCCTACAATGAGCAGTTCTTC. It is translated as CASSPSPSSYNEQFF.

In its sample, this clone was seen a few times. The CDR3 protein is CASSYDSAGNTIYF. The CDR3 DNA sequence: TGTGCCAGCAGTTACGACAGTGCTGGAAACACCATATATTTT. This sequence joins TRBV6-5 and TRBJ1-3; D is possibly TRBD1 (5 bases). Germline loops: CDR1 MNHEY, CDR2 SVGAGI. Trimming pared 2 bases from V and 2 bases from J, leaving 7 bases between. The CDR3 has 14 residues.

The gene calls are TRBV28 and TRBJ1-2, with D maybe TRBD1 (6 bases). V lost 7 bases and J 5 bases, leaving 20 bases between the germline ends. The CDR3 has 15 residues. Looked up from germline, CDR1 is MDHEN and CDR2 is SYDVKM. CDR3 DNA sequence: TGTGCCAGCATCGCGGGACAAGGGGGTTATTATGGCTACACCTTC. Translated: CASIAGQGGYYGYTF.

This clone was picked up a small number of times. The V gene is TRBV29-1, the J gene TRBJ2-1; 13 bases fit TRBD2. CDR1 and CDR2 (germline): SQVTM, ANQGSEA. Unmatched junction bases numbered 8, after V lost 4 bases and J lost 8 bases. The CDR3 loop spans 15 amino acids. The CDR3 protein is CSVGALAGGPDEQFF. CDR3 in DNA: TGCAGCGTTGGAGCACTAGCGGGGGGGCCCGATGAGCAGTTCTTC.

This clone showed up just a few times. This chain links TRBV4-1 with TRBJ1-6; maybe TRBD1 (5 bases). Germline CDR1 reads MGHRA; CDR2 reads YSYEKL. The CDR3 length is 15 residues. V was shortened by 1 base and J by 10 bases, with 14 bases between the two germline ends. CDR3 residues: CASSQADLGESPLHF. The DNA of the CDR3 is TGCGCCAGCAGCCAAGCGGACCTGGGGGAATCACCCCTCCACTTT.

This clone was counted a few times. CDR3 amino acids: CSVEDLSGAYEQFF. The DNA for the CDR3 is TGCAGCGTTGAAGATCTGTCGGGGGCGTATGAGCAGTTCTTC. The chain combines TRBV29-1 with TRBJ2-1; the D gene could be TRBD1 or TRBD2 (6 bases each). Germline CDR1 SQVTM, CDR2 ANQGSEA. Trimming took 0 bases from V and 8 from J, leaving 14 bases between them. The CDR3 runs to 14 residues.

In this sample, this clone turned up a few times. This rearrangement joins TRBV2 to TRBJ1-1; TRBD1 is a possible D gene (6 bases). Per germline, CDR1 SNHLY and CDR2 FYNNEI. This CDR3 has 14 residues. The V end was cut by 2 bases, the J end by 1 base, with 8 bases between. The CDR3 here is CASSELGGNTEAFF. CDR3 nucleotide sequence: TGTGCCAGCAGTGAATTAGGGGGGAACACTGAAGCTTTCTTT.

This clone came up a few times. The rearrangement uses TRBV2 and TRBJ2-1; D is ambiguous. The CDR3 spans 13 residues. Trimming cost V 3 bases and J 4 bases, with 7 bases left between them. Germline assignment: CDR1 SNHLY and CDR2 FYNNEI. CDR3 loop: CASSDQVYNEQFF. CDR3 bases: TGTGCCAGCAGTGACCAGGTTTACAATGAGCAGTTCTTC.

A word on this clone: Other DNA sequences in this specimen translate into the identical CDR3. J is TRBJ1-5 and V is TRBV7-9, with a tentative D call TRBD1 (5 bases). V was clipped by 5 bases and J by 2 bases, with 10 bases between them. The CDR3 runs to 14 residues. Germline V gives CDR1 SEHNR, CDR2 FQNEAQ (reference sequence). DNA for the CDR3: TGTGCCAGCAGCCCCGGGACGGGCAATCAGCCCCAGCATTTT. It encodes CASSPGTGNQPQHF.

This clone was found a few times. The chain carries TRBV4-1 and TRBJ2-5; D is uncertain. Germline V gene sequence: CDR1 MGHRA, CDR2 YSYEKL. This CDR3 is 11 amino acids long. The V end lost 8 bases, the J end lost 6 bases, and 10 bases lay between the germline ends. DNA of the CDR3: TGCGCCAGCGCCTCAGGCCAGACCCAGTACTTC. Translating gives CASASGQTQYF.

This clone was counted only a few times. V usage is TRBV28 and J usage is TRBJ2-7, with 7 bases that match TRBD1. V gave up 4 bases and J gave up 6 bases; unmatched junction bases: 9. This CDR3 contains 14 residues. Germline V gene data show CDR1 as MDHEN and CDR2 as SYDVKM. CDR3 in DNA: TGTGCCAGCAGTTCCGGGACAGATGACACCGAGCAGTACTTC. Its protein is CASSSGTDDTEQYF. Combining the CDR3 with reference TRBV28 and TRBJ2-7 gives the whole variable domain DVKVTQSSRYLVKRTGEKVFLECVQDMDHENMFWYRQDPGLGLRLIYFSYDVKMKEKGDIPEGYSVSREKKERFSLILESASTNQTSMYLCASSSGTDDTEQYFGPGTRLTVT.

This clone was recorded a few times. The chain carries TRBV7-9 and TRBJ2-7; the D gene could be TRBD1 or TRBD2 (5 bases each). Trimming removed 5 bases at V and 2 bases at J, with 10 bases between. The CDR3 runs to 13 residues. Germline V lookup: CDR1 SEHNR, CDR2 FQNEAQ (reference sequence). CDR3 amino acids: CASSARGAYEQYF. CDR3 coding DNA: TGTGCCAGCAGCGCGCGAGGGGCCTACGAGCAGTACTTC.

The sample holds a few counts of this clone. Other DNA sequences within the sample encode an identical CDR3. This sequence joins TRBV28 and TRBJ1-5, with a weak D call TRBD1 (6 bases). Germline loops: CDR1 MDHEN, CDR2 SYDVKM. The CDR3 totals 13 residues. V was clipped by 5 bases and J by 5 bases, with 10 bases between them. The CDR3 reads CASSPAGDQPQHF. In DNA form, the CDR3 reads TGTGCCAGCAGTCCAGCAGGGGATCAGCCCCAGCATTTT.

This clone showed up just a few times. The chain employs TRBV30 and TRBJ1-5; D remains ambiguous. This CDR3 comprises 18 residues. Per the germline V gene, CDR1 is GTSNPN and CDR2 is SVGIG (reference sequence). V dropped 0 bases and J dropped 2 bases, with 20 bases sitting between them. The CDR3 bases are TGTGCCTGGAGTGTACTAAAGGTCTCAGTAGATCGCAATCAGCCCCAGCATTTT. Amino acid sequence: CAWSVLKVSVDRNQPQHF.